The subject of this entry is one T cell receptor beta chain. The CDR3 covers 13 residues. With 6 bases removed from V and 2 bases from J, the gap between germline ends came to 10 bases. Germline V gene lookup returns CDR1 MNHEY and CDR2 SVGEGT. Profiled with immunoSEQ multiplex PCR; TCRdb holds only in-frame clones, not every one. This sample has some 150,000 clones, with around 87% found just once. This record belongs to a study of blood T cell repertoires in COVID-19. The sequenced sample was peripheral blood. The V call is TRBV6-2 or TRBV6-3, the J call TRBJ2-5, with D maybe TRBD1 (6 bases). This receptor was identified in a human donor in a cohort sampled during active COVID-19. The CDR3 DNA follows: TGTGCCAGCAGCAGGACAGCTCAAGAGACCCAGTACTTC. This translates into CASSRTAQETQYF.